This T cell receptor beta chain was obtained from a study of OX40 agonist ivuxolimab in advanced cancers. The germline V and J ends were trimmed by 5 bases and 9 bases, with 11 bases remaining between them. CDR1 is SGHTA and CDR2 is FQGNSA in the germline V gene. The CDR3 has 12 residues. The repertoire was sequenced with immunoSEQ multiplex PCR; TCRdb's copy has only in-frame clones and lacks some. This repertoire shows 45,000 to 55,000 clones, around 84% found once; its top ten account for more than 0.95%. This clone appeared once. The chain uses TRBV7-2 and TRBJ2-1; D gene ambiguous. The clonotype originates from an adult with an advanced solid tumor such as melanoma, head and neck, liver or kidney cancer. This specimen was CD4+ or CD8+ T cells sorted from blood, taken in a trial of the OX40 agonist ivuxolimab. Here the CDR3 reads CASSDPQIEQFF. DNA of the CDR3: TGTGCCAGCAGCGACCCCCAGATTGAGCAGTTCTTC.